The 27 T cell receptor beta chains in this list originate from one sample, sequenced in a study of blood T cell repertoires in COVID-19. Only in-frame clones appear in the TCRdb table, and some are missing; sequencing was by immunoSEQ multiplex PCR. The data contain over 30,000 clones, roughly nine tenths of them singletons. The sample taken for sequencing was peripheral blood. The receptor set was obtained from a man between 65 and 79 years old with acute or convalescent COVID-19.

The chain uses TRBV5-1 and TRBJ1-5; 10 positions match TRBD1. CDR3 length: 14 residues. The germline gives CDR1 SGHRS, CDR2 YFSETQ. With V trimmed by 3 bases and J by 5 bases, 2 bases remained unmatched. CDR3 sequence (DNA): TGCGCCAGCAGCTGGGGGACAGGGGATCAGCCCCAGCATTTT. Its translation: CASSWGTGDQPQHF.

The chain employs TRBV27 and TRBJ1-6; 8 nucleotides line up with TRBD1. CDR1 is MNHEY and CDR2 is SMNVEV in the germline V gene (reference sequence). The CDR3 runs 16 residues. The trim removed 4 bases at V and 8 bases at J, leaving 10 bases unmatched. CDR3 sequence reads: CASSSPYQGAYSPLHF. CDR3 DNA sequence: TGTGCCAGCAGTTCTCCCTATCAGGGGGCGTATTCACCCCTCCACTTT.

DNA of the CDR3: TGTGCCAGCTCACCACCGGGACAGAGGAAAGAGACCCAGTACTTC. It yields the protein CASSPPGQRKETQYF. This chain links TRBV18 with TRBJ2-5; 7 nucleotides line up with TRBD1. CDR1 is KGHSH, CDR2 LQKENI, per germline. V was pared by 0 bases and J by 3 bases, with 4 bases of the junction left unmatched. CDR3 length: 15 amino acids.

The chain uses TRBV6-5 and TRBJ2-7; TRBD1 matches 7 bases. The CDR3 covers 15 residues. The junction had 9 bases not matched to a gene; V was cut back by 5 bases and J by 2 bases. Germline V gene sequence: CDR1 MNHEY, CDR2 SVGAGI. The CDR3 loop reads CASSPRVGQTYEQYF. As DNA, the CDR3 is TGTGCCAGCAGTCCCAGGGTGGGACAGACCTACGAGCAGTACTTC.

The V and J genes are TRBV9 and TRBJ2-1, with D possibly matching TRBD2 (6 bases). Trimming shortened V by 4 bases and J by 6 bases, and 14 bases separated the two germline ends. The CDR3 covers 14 residues. CDR1 and CDR2 (germline): SGDLS, YYNGEE. CDR3 residues: CASSYYTGGNEQFF. The CDR3, as DNA: TGTGCCAGCAGCTACTACACCGGGGGCAATGAGCAGTTCTTC.

This chain uses TRBV19 with TRBJ1-1; D is undetermined. The CDR3 length is 11 residues. Germline V CDR1 and CDR2: LNHDA, SQIVND (reference sequence). Deletions cut 7 bases from V and 4 bases from J, with 7 bases between. CDR3 nucleotide sequence: TGTGCCAGTATCTCAGTCACTGAAGCTTTCTTT. Translation gives CASISVTEAFF.

The V and J genes are TRBV5-1 and TRBJ2-4; D is undetermined. Between the trimmed V and J ends, which lost 2 bases and 1 base, there was a span of 13 bases. The CDR3 is made up of 16 amino acids. CDR1 SGHRS and CDR2 YFSETQ come from the germline V gene. CDR3 in DNA: TGCGCCAGCAGCTTACGTAACAGTATGGCCAAAAACATTCAGTACTTC. It encodes CASSLRNSMAKNIQYF.

This chain joins TRBV7-2 and TRBJ1-5; D gene uncertain. Trimming pared 2 bases from V and 5 bases from J, leaving 7 bases between. The CDR3 is 13 residues long. CDR1 and CDR2 from the germline V gene are SGHTA and FQGNSA. CDR3 sequence reads: CASSLNPDQPQHF. CDR3 DNA sequence: TGTGCCAGCAGCTTAAATCCGGATCAGCCCCAGCATTTT.

This chain links TRBV9 with TRBJ2-1, with 7 bases fitting TRBD1. The ends lost 3 bases at V and 0 bases at J; junction bases unmatched: 6. This CDR3 contains 16 residues. Germline-derived CDR1 and CDR2 are SGDLS and YYNGEE. Here the CDR3 reads CASSAETGSSYNEQFF. The CDR3 DNA follows: TGTGCCAGCAGCGCAGAGACAGGGAGCTCCTACAATGAGCAGTTCTTC.

This clone was observed a single time. The chain carries TRBV2 and TRBJ2-7; D call uncertain. The germline V gene encodes CDR1 SNHLY and CDR2 FYNNEI. Trimming took off 4 bases at V and 2 bases at J, with 6 bases between the two ends. CDR3 size: 12 residues. This CDR3 is CASSALPYEQYF. The CDR3 bases are TGTGCCAGCAGTGCCCTCCCCTACGAGCAGTACTTC. The entire variable domain, with the rest obtained from reference TRBV2 and TRBJ2-7, is as follows: EPEVTQTPSHQVTQMGQEVILRCVPISNHLYFYWYRQILGQKVEFLVSFYNNEISEKSEIFDDQFSVERPDGSNFTLKIRSTKLEDSAMYFCASSALPYEQYFGPGTRLTVT.

The chain employs TRBV7-2 and TRBJ2-2, with D maybe TRBD2 (6 bases). CDR1 SGHTA and CDR2 FQGNSA come from the germline V gene. The CDR3 is 15 amino acids. V was pared by 5 bases and J by 5 bases, with 15 bases between. The CDR3 loop reads CASSLGQGGTGELFF. The CDR3 DNA sequence: TGTGCCAGCAGCCTCGGGCAGGGAGGTACCGGGGAGCTGTTTTTT.

The rearrangement uses TRBV3-1 (or the pseudogene TRBV3-2) and TRBJ1-2; 7 nucleotides agree with TRBD1. Germline trimming cut 4 bases from V and 6 bases from J; bases unmatched to any gene: 2. The CDR3 runs 12 residues. Germline V gene lookup returns CDR1 LGHDT and CDR2 YNNKEL (reference sequence). The CDR3 region has the DNA TGTGCCAGCAGCCTCGGACAGGATGGCTACACCTTC. Amino acid sequence: CASSLGQDGYTF.

In this sample, this clone turned up once. The chain recombines TRBV6-6 with TRBJ1-5, with a possible D match to TRBD1 (5 bases). CDR1 MNHNY and CDR2 SVGAGI come from the germline V gene (reference sequence). This CDR3 spans 14 amino acids. Trimming shortened V by 2 bases and J by 4 bases, and 9 bases separated the two germline ends. DNA of the CDR3: TGTGCCAGCAGTTACGGGGGAGGTAATCAGCCCCAGCATTTT. Its protein is CASSYGGGNQPQHF.

This CDR3 reads CASRIWTEAFF. The CDR3 DNA sequence: TGTGCCAGCAGGATATGGACAGAAGCTTTCTTT. This chain uses TRBV28 with TRBJ1-1, with D perhaps matching TRBD1 (5 bases). Trimming removed 6 bases from V and 8 bases from J, with 10 bases in between. The germline CDR1 and CDR2 sequences are MDHEN and SYDVKM. CDR3 size: 11 residues.

The chain uses TRBV7-2 and TRBJ2-4, with D unresolved. CDR1 and CDR2 (germline): SGHTA, FQGNSA. This CDR3 comprises 14 residues. The V end was cut by 0 bases, the J end by 0 bases, with 3 bases between. CDR3 bases: TGTGCCAGCAGCTTAGCTCTAGCCAAAAACATTCAGTACTTC. Its protein product is CASSLALAKNIQYF.

V and J are TRBV6-2 or TRBV6-3 and TRBJ2-5, with 13 bases identical to TRBD2. The CDR3 sequence is 18 residues long. Germline V gives CDR1 MNHEY, CDR2 SVGEGT. V gave up 4 bases and J gave up 6 bases; unmatched junction bases: 14. CDR3 in DNA: TGTGCCAGCAGTTCCCCCAGGACTAGCGGGAGTGCTAGGAAGACCCAGTACTTC. Its translation: CASSSPRTSGSARKTQYF.

Only one count was recorded for this clone. This sequence joins TRBV4-3 and TRBJ2-7, with 8 bases aligning to TRBD2. CDR1 and CDR2 (germline): LGHNA, YSLEER. V lost 0 bases, J lost 5 bases, and 6 bases stayed unmatched. The CDR3 has 15 amino acids. The CDR3: CASSQDPSGRDEQYF. The CDR3 region has the DNA TGCGCCAGCAGCCAAGACCCTAGCGGGCGTGACGAGCAGTACTTC.

The chain carries TRBV7-2 and TRBJ2-3, with 8 bases that match TRBD1. Per germline, CDR1 SGHTA and CDR2 FQGNSA. This CDR3 is built from 15 residues. With V trimmed by 3 bases and J by 1 base, 3 bases remained unmatched. CDR3 loop: CASSFDRGGTDTQYF. CDR3 bases: TGTGCCAGCAGCTTCGACAGGGGTGGCACAGATACGCAGTATTTT.

The V call is TRBV7-9, the J call TRBJ1-2; no definite D call. V gave up 0 bases and J gave up 6 bases, with 5 bases separating them. CDR3 length: 12 residues. Germline V CDR1 and CDR2: SEHNR, FQNEAQ (reference sequence). CDR3 bases: TGTGCCAGCAGCTTAGCGAGGGATGGCTACACCTTC. Amino acid sequence: CASSLARDGYTF.

In this sample, this clone is medium-sized. Other nucleotide sequences in the sample specify the same CDR3. The chain is built from TRBV12-3 or TRBV12-4 and TRBJ2-5; D gene uncertain. V was clipped by 3 bases and J by 1 base, with 6 bases between them. The length of the CDR3 is 13 residues. The CDR3 sequence is CASSFGLQETQYF. As DNA, the CDR3 is TGTGCCAGCAGTTTTGGCCTCCAAGAGACCCAGTACTTC.

The CDR3 is CASSVGGGSPLHF. The CDR3 DNA sequence: TGTGCCAGCAGCGTAGGAGGGGGATCACCCCTCCACTTT. The chain has TRBV9 and TRBJ1-6, with a tentative D call TRBD1 (6 bases). V lost 0 bases, J lost 10 bases, and 8 bases lay in between. The CDR3 extends over 13 amino acids. Germline CDR1 SGDLS, CDR2 YYNGEE.

The chain recombines TRBV20-1 with TRBJ2-2, with 7 nucleotides matching TRBD1. The germline gives CDR1 DFQATT, CDR2 SNEGSKA (reference sequence). Losses at the gene ends were 3 bases for V and 6 bases for J; bases not matched to a gene: 7. There are 14 residues in the CDR3. In DNA, the CDR3 is TGCAGTGCTAGTCGACAGGGTCGGTCCGGGGAGCTGTTTTTT. Amino acids: CSASRQGRSGELFF.

This clone was seen only once. The chain employs TRBV7-9 and TRBJ2-3; D is uncertain. Trimming took off 5 bases at V and 3 bases at J, with 21 bases between the two ends. There are 17 residues in the CDR3. Germline CDR1 and CDR2: SEHNR and FQNEAQ (reference sequence). The CDR3 nucleotides read TGTGCCAGCAGCCCTTCCCGGGTTACCCTAGGTACAGATACGCAGTATTTT. This gives the protein CASSPSRVTLGTDTQYF. Full variable domain (missing parts from reference TRBV7-9 and TRBJ2-3): DTGVSQNPRHKITKRGQNVTFRCDPISEHNRLYWYRQTLGQGPEFLTYFQNEAQLEKSRLLSDRFSAERPKGSFSTLEIQRTEQGDSAMYLCASSPSRVTLGTDTQYFGPGTRLTVL.

The V and J genes are TRBV5-6 and TRBJ2-2; 7 nucleotides align to TRBD2. The V segment lost 1 base and the J segment 0 bases; nucleotides outside the gene matches: 6. This CDR3 is 17 amino acids long. Germline V CDR1 and CDR2: SGHDT, YYEEEE. The CDR3 bases are TGTGCCAGCAGCTTGATGGCTAGCGGTGCGAACACCGGGGAGCTGTTTTTT. Translating it yields CASSLMASGANTGELFF.

The table lists this clone with a few counts. The chain combines TRBV27 with TRBJ1-6; D gene uncertain. The V end was cut by 4 bases, the J end by 8 bases, with 12 bases between. Germline V gives CDR1 MNHEY, CDR2 SMNVEV (reference sequence). The CDR3 runs 14 residues. The chain's CDR3 is CASSSNGQDSPLHF. DNA of the CDR3: TGTGCCAGCAGTTCGAATGGGCAGGATTCACCCCTCCACTTT.

This clone was observed a single time. V gene TRBV5-1 combines with J gene TRBJ1-4; TRBD1 agrees at 10 bases. This CDR3 comprises 16 residues. The germline CDR1 and CDR2 sequences are SGHRS and YFSETQ. V lost 0 bases, J lost 7 bases, and 6 bases stayed unmatched. The CDR3 loop is CASSLGQGAIGEKLFF. The CDR3 nucleotides are TGCGCCAGCAGCTTGGGACAGGGGGCAATTGGTGAAAAACTGTTTTTT. The whole variable domain, filled in from reference TRBV5-1 and TRBJ1-4, reads KAGVTQTPRYLIKTRGQQVTLSCSPISGHRSVSWYQQTPGQGLQFLFEYFSETQRNKGNFPGRFSGRQFSNSRSEMNVSTLELGDSALYLCASSLGQGAIGEKLFFGSGTQLSVL.

V and J are TRBV5-5 and TRBJ1-2, with a weak D call TRBD1 (6 bases). CDR3 length: 14 amino acids. In germline, CDR1 is SGHKS, CDR2 YYEKEE (reference sequence). The V end was cut by 2 bases, the J end by 4 bases, with 12 bases between. The CDR3 sequence: CASSLSPDSYGYTF. The CDR3 DNA sequence: TGTGCCAGCAGCTTATCCCCGGACAGCTATGGCTACACCTTC.